A selection of T cell receptor beta chains follows, all from one sample in a study of blood T cells in healthy people across ages. TCRdb re-called the 5' RACE reads through MiXCR, storing one row per CDR3 protein. The sample records 1.8 million or so distinct CDR3 sequences, approximately 40% being singletons. Sequences were obtained from blood. Source of these receptors: a human donor in good health. Both conserved end residues are part of each CDR3. Each record gives: J gene, clone size, CDR3 length, D gene, V gene, CDR3 DNA, CDR3 protein. A D gene is named only where the DNA matches it firmly. The size entry is marked missing in some rows and otherwise reads once, few, many or a size class.

TRBJ2-3	few	13	TRBD2	TRBV20-1	TGCAGTGCCCCGAGCGGGGGCAAGGATACGCAGTATTTT	CSAPSGGKDTQYF
TRBJ2-1	NA	14	TRBD2	TRBV5-1	TGCGCCGGCCGTCTAGCGGGGCCCTACAATGAGCAGTTCTTC	CAGRLAGPYNEQFF
TRBJ1-5	NA	13	NA	TRBV7-2	TGTGCCAGCAGCTTAATACCAGAGGGAAGCCAGCATTTT	CASSLIPEGSQHF
TRBJ2-7	few	14	TRBD1	TRBV5-1	TGCGCCAGCAGCCCCGGGACAGTTGAGAGGGAGCAGTACTTC	CASSPGTVEREQYF
TRBJ1-2	NA	16	NA	TRBV7-2	TGTGCCAGCAGCTTATCGCCAGGGATCGGTGCAGTTGGCTACACCTTC	CASSLSPGIGAVGYTF
TRBJ2-1	NA	18	NA	TRBV28	TGTGCCAGCACCGAAGAAAGGCCCAAGCAGGGGAGATACAATGAGCAGTTCTTC	CASTEERPKQGRYNEQFF
TRBJ2-5	few	14	NA	TRBV20-1	TGCAGTGCAAACGACAGGAAGGGCCAAGAGACCCAGTACTTC	CSANDRKGQETQYF
TRBJ2-3	NA	16	TRBD2	TRBV9	TGTGCCAGCAGCGTAATCGGGACTAGCAGCACAGATACGCAGTATTTT	CASSVIGTSSTDTQYF
TRBJ1-2	NA	13	TRBD1	TRBV7-2	TGTGCCAGCAGCTTAGGACAGGGGGCCTATAGCACCTTC	CASSLGQGAYSTF
TRBJ2-7	few	15	NA	TRBV13	TGTGCCAGCAGCTTAGGGGTTAATGACTACAACGAGCAGTACTTC	CASSLGVNDYNEQYF
TRBJ1-2	NA	14	TRBD1	TRBV20-1	TGCAGTGCTCAACAGGGGGCGTTAGACTATGGCTACACCTTC	CSAQQGALDYGYTF
TRBJ2-3	NA	16	NA	TRBV4-3	TGCGCCAGCAGCCAAAGCGTCGGGGAAGGCACAGATACGCAGTATTTT	CASSQSVGEGTDTQYF
TRBJ2-4	few	15	NA	TRBV3-1	TGTGCCAGCAGCCAAGGGGATTCAGCCAAAAACATTCAGTACTTC	CASSQGDSAKNIQYF
TRBJ2-3	NA	14	TRBD2	TRBV28	TGTGCCATAGTAGCGGGGGATCCCCCTTATACGCAGTATTTT	CAIVAGDPPYTQYF
TRBJ2-5	NA	14	TRBD1	TRBV7-2	TGTGCCAGCAGAAGGGACAGGGGAGGGTACGAGCGGTACTTC	CASRRDRGGYERYF
TRBJ1-1	NA	13	NA	TRBV29-1	TGCAGCGTCCAGTCAGCCATGAACACTGAAGCTTTCTTT	CSVQSAMNTEAFF
TRBJ1-2	NA	14	NA	TRBV12-3/TRBV12-4	TGTGCCAGCAGTTTAAGGGTGGAGAGCTATGGCTACACCTTC	CASSLRVESYGYTF
TRBJ2-7	NA	15	NA	TRBV5-1	TGCGCCAGCAGCGAGGGTACCCCCGCAATCTACGAGCAGTACTTC	CASSEGTPAIYEQYF
TRBJ2-5	NA	15	NA	TRBV24-1	TGTGCCGCCAGTGATTCGCAGGGGGGGGAAGAGACCCAGTACTTC	CAASDSQGGEETQYF
TRBJ1-1	NA	14	NA	TRBV5-1	TGCGCCAGCAGCTTTGAGACCCGTGACGCTGAAGCTTTCTTT	CASSFETRDAEAFF
TRBJ2-1	NA	18	NA	TRBV4-3	TGCGCCAGCAGCCAGCCAAACATTGGGGGGCCCTCCTACAATGAGCAGTTCTTC	CASSQPNIGGPSYNEQFF
TRBJ2-1	few	16	TRBD1	TRBV5-5	TGTGCCAGCAGCAGCCCGACAGGGGGCATACTCAATGAGCAGTTCTTC	CASSSPTGGILNEQFF